The sample holds one count of the clone carrying this T cell receptor beta chain. This record belongs to a study of OX40 agonist ivuxolimab in advanced cancers. Sequencing was performed with immunoSEQ multiplex PCR; in TCRdb, only in-frame clones are kept and a portion is missing. The sample comprises 53,000 or so clones, about 88% of which are singletons, and 13% rests with the top ten. This CDR3 region has 13 residues. V lost 3 bases and J 4 bases, leaving 7 bases between the germline ends. Germline CDR1 and CDR2: LNHDA and SQIVND (reference sequence). The receptor was derived from an adult with an advanced solid tumor such as melanoma, head and neck, liver or kidney cancer. This sequence joins TRBV19 and TRBJ1-5; possible D gene TRBD1, 5 bases. The sequencing here drew on CD4+ or CD8+ T cells sorted from blood, taken in a trial of the OX40 agonist ivuxolimab. CDR3 residues: CASSIGGNQPQHF. CDR3 DNA sequence: TGTGCCAGTAGTATTGGGGGGAATCAGCCCCAGCATTTT.